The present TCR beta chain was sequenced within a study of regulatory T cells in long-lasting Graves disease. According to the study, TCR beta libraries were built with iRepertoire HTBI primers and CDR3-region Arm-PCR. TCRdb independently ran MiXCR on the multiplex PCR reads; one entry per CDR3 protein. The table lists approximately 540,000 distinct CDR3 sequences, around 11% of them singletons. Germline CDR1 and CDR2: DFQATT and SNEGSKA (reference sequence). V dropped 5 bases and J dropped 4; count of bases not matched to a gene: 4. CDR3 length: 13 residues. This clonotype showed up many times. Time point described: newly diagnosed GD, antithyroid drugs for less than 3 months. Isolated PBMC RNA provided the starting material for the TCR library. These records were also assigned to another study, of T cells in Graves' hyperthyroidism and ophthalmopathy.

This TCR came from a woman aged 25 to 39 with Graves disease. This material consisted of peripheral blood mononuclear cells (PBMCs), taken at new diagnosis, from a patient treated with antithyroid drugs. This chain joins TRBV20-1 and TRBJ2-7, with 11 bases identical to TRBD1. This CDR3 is CSAPGQGAYEQYF. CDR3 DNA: TGCAGTGCTCCCGGACAGGGGGCTTACGAGCAGTACTTC.